Described below is a single T cell receptor (beta chain) sequence and its context. V shed 3 bases, J shed 4 bases, and the junction held 4 bases outside the gene matches. Germline V gene lookup returns CDR1 MGHRA and CDR2 YSYEKL. This CDR3 is built from 16 residues. For every subset, genomic DNA was evenly distributed across several immunoSEQ plates. Measured with immunoSEQ multiplex PCR; TCRdb has only the in-frame clones, and not every one. This sample has about 710,000 clones; about three quarters occur once, and the top ten carry 1.5% to 2%. This sample was taken from a study of shared clonotypes between healthy human individuals. Each sample came from a Caucasian adult donor living in Nashville, Tennessee.

This sequence joins TRBV4-1 and TRBJ2-1, with 12 bases aligning to TRBD2. This sequence originates from a woman aged 25-40 years in good health. Sequenced: memory CD4+ T cells sorted from blood. Subset defined: CD45RA-negative fraction. The CDR3 protein is CASSHRTSGDYNEQFF. The CDR3 DNA reads TGCGCCAGCAGCCATAGGACTAGCGGGGATTACAATGAGCAGTTCTTC.